This TCR beta chain was observed in a study of cytomegalovirus exposure and HLA in healthy donors. Study details: The same platform as the approximately 730 first-cohort repertoires was used for the roughly 130 validation repertoires, a later analysis reported.

The protocol was immunoSEQ multiplex PCR, while the TCRdb copy is restricted to in-frame clones and leaves out a portion. The sample carries about 260,000 clones, 90% recorded once. The CDR3 totals 10 residues. Germline V gene lookup returns CDR1 SNHLY and CDR2 FYNNEI. V was clipped by 3 bases and J by 10 bases, with 4 bases between them. Notes on the study in general: Listed as cytomegalovirus-associated were 170 or so TCR beta chains.

Remarks on this clone: Its antigen is currently unknown.

Material: PBMCs. This clonotype originated in a woman aged 30 to 39 in good health and CMV-seronegative. This chain connects TRBV2 to TRBJ2-1; no firm D call. The CDR3 DNA sequence: TGTGCCAGCAGTGATGCAGAGCAGTTCTTC. As protein: CASSDAEQFF.